This T cell receptor (beta chain) was profiled in a study of cytomegalovirus exposure and HLA in healthy donors. Researchers ran the PCR with 60 Vbeta and 13 Jbeta primers. Sequencing used immunoSEQ multiplex PCR; TCRdb keeps in-frame clones, though not all of them. The sample comprises some 170,000 clones, 75% to 80% of which are singletons, and 5% to 7% rests with the top ten. V lost 10 bases and J lost 2, with 18 bases in between. CDR1 and CDR2 (germline): MNHNY, SVGAGI (reference sequence). The length of the CDR3 is 14 residues. This clonotype was obtained from a man between 40 and 49 years old in good health and CMV-seropositive. The material sequenced was PBMCs. V gene TRBV6-6 combines with J gene TRBJ2-7, with a weak D call TRBD2 (5 bases). The CDR3 region has the DNA TGTGCCACCCGGAGTCGGGATTTCGCCTACGAGCAGTACTTC. Translating it yields CATRSRDFAYEQYF.